This T cell receptor (beta chain) came from a study of OX40 agonist ivuxolimab in advanced cancers. Study-wide context: Ivuxolimab was an agonistic, fully human IgG2 monoclonal antibody directed against OX40 (CD134), a costimulatory receptor. Intravenous ivuxolimab was administered to patients every 2 weeks at six dose levels: 0.01, 0.1, 0.3, 1.5, 3 and 10 mg/kg. Among the 50 to 55 dose-escalation patients, 19 had hepatocellular carcinoma, approximately 15 melanoma, 9 renal cell carcinoma and 9 head and neck cancer. In the dose-escalation cohort, about four fifths of patients were male, and the mean age was roughly 60 years with a range of roughly 20 to 80. Prior anti-PD-1, anti-PD-L1 or anti-CTLA-4 therapy was permitted, and 35% to 40% of dose-escalation patients had received checkpoint inhibitors. Partial responses occurred in three dose-escalation patients, of whom one had hepatocellular carcinoma and two had cutaneous melanoma. The point of sequencing TCRbeta in the periphery was to test whether ivuxolimab changed TCR sequence diversity and drove clonal T-cell expansion. The monotherapy dose-escalation portion (N ≈ 55 patients) of the phase I ivuxolimab trial is reported in the paper. Study-wide findings and limitations: Low levels of normalized T-cell clonal expansion were also seen in some nonresponding patients. The antigen specificity of the clonally expanded peripheral T cells was not determined. Clonal expansion of both CD4+ and CD8+ blood T cells was observed from baseline to week 6 at doses 0.1 to 3.0 mg/kg. After ivuxolimab, CD8+ T cells had more expanded clones than CD4+ T cells on average. Partial responders in the 0.1-3.0 mg/kg groups had among the lowest normalized peripheral clonal expansion, especially among CD8+ T cells.

Patients with a history of autoimmune disease or receiving systemic immunosuppression were excluded from the trial. Peripheral blood for TCR sequencing was collected from all dose cohorts at baseline, on cycle 4 day 1, and on cycle 7 day 1. Samples came from an open-label, multicenter, first-in-human phase I dose-escalation trial of ivuxolimab. Adults with locally advanced or metastatic melanoma, renal cell carcinoma, hepatocellular carcinoma or head and neck squamous cell carcinoma were enrolled in the trial. Before TCR sequencing, CD4+ T cells and CD8+ T cells were sorted from peripheral blood as separate populations. CDR1 is given as SGDLS and CDR2 as YYNGEE, both from the germline V gene. After removal of 4 bases from V and 4 bases from J, the junction retains 14 bases not matched to a gene. The cysteine opens and the phenylalanine closes a CDR3 of 16 amino acids. Kept here is only the CDR3 DNA, which spans 48 bases and is read in frame from base 1.

Genomic DNA was extracted from sorted cells for sequencing of the TCRbeta CDR3 region. The immunoSEQ Assay was used for sequencing of TCRbeta CDR3 regions. Imported from immuneACCESS, the table was reduced by TCRdb to in-frame sequences with V and J called. These copies leave out some clones; in studies compared against another copy, an unresolved V gene accounts for under half, and the cause of the remainder is not known. Across this sample there are some 73,000 clones, with approximately 86% seen only once. About 8.6% of the sample is in the top ten clones. On this clone: What this receptor recognizes is not known. One base away there is no much larger clone; base qualities are not given.

The TCR sequence derives from an adult with an advanced solid tumor such as melanoma, head and neck, liver or kidney cancer. The sequence links TRBV9 to TRBJ2-7; a stretch of 7 junction bases matches TRBD1. The sample was CD4+ or CD8+ T cells sorted from blood, taken in a trial of the OX40 agonist ivuxolimab. The CDR3: CASSPRTGFEIYEQYF. The nucleotides read TGTGCCAGCAGCCCCAGGACAGGATTTGAGATATACGAGCAGTACTTC.